Sequencing of this T cell receptor (beta chain) was carried out in a study of T cell changes during pregnancy in multiple sclerosis. The protocol was immunoSEQ multiplex PCR, while the TCRdb copy is restricted to in-frame clones and leaves out a portion. The data contain about 75,000 clones, 94% of them singletons. The CDR3 length is 14 residues. In germline, CDR1 is SGHTA, CDR2 FQGNSA. The V gene lost 6 bases and the J gene lost 2 bases, with 11 bases spanning the gap. The origin of this receptor is a female donor with multiple sclerosis, enrolled in a pregnancy study. This chain links TRBV7-2 with TRBJ1-5, with TRBD1 as a possible D gene (6 bases). The sequencing used CD4+ T cells from peripheral blood mononuclear cells, collected after pregnancy. Here the CDR3 reads CASSIQGGNQPQHF. DNA for the CDR3: TGTGCCAGCAGTATACAGGGAGGCAATCAGCCCCAGCATTTT.